A selection of T cell receptor beta chains follows, all from one sample in a study of T cell repertoires in cytomegalovirus infection. TCRdb itself ran the reads through MiXCR, one entry per CDR3 protein. The sample contains 350,000 to 500,000 distinct CDR3 sequences, 31% of which appear only once. The specimen was PBMCs. The receptors stem from a human donor in good health (CMV status not recorded). Some clones in this sample may be carry-over from other donors' samples. Each CDR3 is given with its conserved first and last residue. D genes are given only for firm matches. Size is stated for part of the rows, as once, few or many counts, or as a class when the clone is expanded.

TRBJ2-2 | . | TRBV24-1 | TRBD1 | TGTGCCACCAGTGACCGACAGGGAAAGAGCGGGGAGCTGTTTTTT | CATSDRQGKSGELFF
TRBJ2-2 | many | TRBV7-9 | . | TGTGCCAGCAGCTTAGTTTTGGGTCCTAACACCGGGGAGCTGTTTTTT | CASSLVLGPNTGELFF
TRBJ2-3 | . | TRBV7-9 | . | TGTGCCAGCAGCAAGAGCACAGATACGCAGTATTTT | CASSKSTDTQYF
TRBJ1-6 | few | TRBV11-3 | TRBD1 | TGTGCCAGCAGCTTAGCCCCGGGACAGGGACCCGGTTATTATAATTCACCCCTCCACTTT | CASSLAPGQGPGYYNSPLHF
TRBJ1-2 | few | TRBV7-9 | . | TGTGCCAGCAGCTTGGTAATCTCGAGTACAGCTGGCTACACCTTC | CASSLVISSTAGYTF
TRBJ1-1 | many | TRBV7-6 | . | TGTGCCAGCAGCAAGGACAGACTGAACACTGAAGCTTTCTTT | CASSKDRLNTEAFF
TRBJ1-4 | few | TRBV5-5 | . | TGTGCCAGCAGCTTGGCGCGGCAGGGCAATCAAGAAAAACTGTTTTTT | CASSLARQGNQEKLFF
TRBJ1-5 | . | TRBV6-1 | . | TGTGCCACCTTCGCGGCAGAAGGCCAGCCCCAGCATTTT | CATFAAEGQPQHF
TRBJ1-5 | . | TRBV4-2 | . | TGTGCCAGCAGCCAAGATCACCCGGTAGGGGTTAGCAATCAGCCCCAGCATTTT | CASSQDHPVGVSNQPQHF
TRBJ1-2 | few | TRBV7-2 | . | TGTGCCAGCAGCCCTAGAGTCTCCGGAGGGGTCCCCTATGGCTACACCTTC | CASSPRVSGGVPYGYTF
TRBJ2-7 | . | TRBV25-1 | . | TGTGCCAGCAGTGACCCAGGGGCCTACGAGCAGTACTTC | CASSDPGAYEQYF
TRBJ2-7 | . | TRBV6-6 | TRBD2 | TGTGCCAGCAGTTACCCTAGCGGGAAGATACCCTACGAGCAGTACTTC | CASSYPSGKIPYEQYF
TRBJ2-7 | once | TRBV18 | TRBD2 | TGTGCCAGCTCACCGGGGGGGTCAGCGGGGGCTGCCTACGAGCAGTACTTC | CASSPGGSAGAAYEQYF
TRBJ1-6 | . | TRBV19 | TRBD1 | TGTGCCAGTAGCAGGGACAGGGAGTTTTGGTCCTATAATTCACCCCTCCACTTT | CASSRDREFWSYNSPLHF
TRBJ2-7 | . | TRBV4-1 | TRBD1 | TGCGCCAGCAGCCAAACGGGACAGGGGGCTGGAGAGCAGTACTTC | CASSQTGQGAGEQYF
TRBJ2-3 | . | TRBV10-3 | . | TGTGCCATCAGTCCAAACAAACAGGGCCATACAGATACGCAGTATTTT | CAISPNKQGHTDTQYF
TRBJ1-5 | . | TRBV2 | . | TGTGCCAGCAGTGAAGCCTCAACCGGCCCCCAGCATTTT | CASSEASTGPQHF
TRBJ2-2 | many | TRBV7-6 | TRBD1 | TGTGCCAGCGCAAACCGACAGGGAACCGGGGAGCTGTTTTTT | CASANRQGTGELFF
TRBJ2-2 | once | TRBV14 | . | TGTGCCAGCATCCAAGGTCTCCTAACCGCCGGGGAGCTGTTTTTT | CASIQGLLTAGELFF
TRBJ1-3 | . | TRBV20-1 | TRBD1 | TGCAGTGCTAGAGACGGACAGGGGGCGCTTAGTTCTGGAAACACCATATATTTT | CSARDGQGALSSGNTIYF
TRBJ2-2 | few | TRBV29-1 | . | TGCAGCGTTGGACAGGTCACCACCGGGGAGCTGTTTTTT | CSVGQVTTGELFF
TRBJ2-3 | . | TRBV29-1 | . | TGCAGCGTTGATGGCGGGCTTGTGGTGGATACGCAGTATTTT | CSVDGGLVVDTQYF
TRBJ1-5 | few | TRBV28 | TRBD1 | TGTGCCAGCAGCCCATTGGACAGGGATAATCAGCCCCAGCATTTT | CASSPLDRDNQPQHF
TRBJ2-6 | . | TRBV6-1 | TRBD2 | TGTGCCATAAGAGCGGGGGGTAACTCTGGGGCCAACGTCCTGACTTTC | CAIRAGGNSGANVLTF
TRBJ1-2 | many | TRBV7-2 | TRBD1 | TGTGCCAGCAGCCAGGGGGCGTTTAAATTTGGCTACACCTTC | CASSQGAFKFGYTF
TRBJ1-3 | . | TRBV7-2 | TRBD1 | TGTGCCAGCAGCTTAGCTGGGACAGGGTCGATAAGCTCTGGAAACACCATATATTTT | CASSLAGTGSISSGNTIYF
TRBJ2-5 | . | TRBV11-2 | . | TGTGCCAGCAGCTTATCATGGGGGAGCGGACAGACAGAGACCCAGTACTTC | CASSLSWGSGQTETQYF